This T cell receptor beta chain was obtained from a study of radiotherapy plus CTLA-4 blockade in lung cancer. On this clone: Antigen specificity is unknown.

Profiled with immunoSEQ multiplex PCR; TCRdb holds only in-frame clones, not every one. The sample has 70,000 to 85,000 clones; roughly 70% are singletons. Germline CDR1 and CDR2: SGDLS and YYNGEE. The CDR3 runs to 15 residues. The V end was cut by 4 bases, the J end by 7 bases, with 18 bases between. Study-level points and caveats: Reports identified early blood T cell clone dynamics, with interferon-beta, as the best response predictor.

The sequence derives from a human donor with non-small cell lung cancer whose response to radiotherapy plus ipilimumab could not be evaluated. The V call is TRBV9, the J call TRBJ1-5, with D unclear. Here the sequenced sample was peripheral blood, taken from a patient treated with radiotherapy plus ipilimumab. CDR3: CASSLGKFEEQPQHF. The CDR3 DNA follows: TGTGCCAGCAGCCTAGGGAAATTCGAGGAGCAGCCCCAGCATTTT.